Included here is one T cell receptor (beta chain) sequence, with context. Its antigen is unknown. Time point: week 11, during vaccination. Every vaccine dose comprised 300 ug of mutant IDH1 20-mer peptide plus topical imiquimod. This specimen comes from a study of a mutant IDH1 vaccine in newly diagnosed glioma. About the research overall: Pretreatment consisted of radiotherapy, temozolomide, or both, with most receiving both.

Data came from immunoSEQ multiplex PCR; TCRdb stores just in-frame clones and leaves some out. The sample lists over 95,000 clones; 85% to 90% were seen once. The CDR3 contains 15 residues. The V gene lost 0 bases and the J gene lost 0 bases, with 9 bases spanning the gap. The germline gives CDR1 SGDLS, CDR2 YYNGEE. This clonotype originated in a woman aged 45-60 years with glioma. This specimen consisted of PBMCs, obtained from a glioma patient whose treatment included an IDH1 peptide vaccine. V gene TRBV9 combines with J gene TRBJ1-1, with a possible D match to TRBD1 (5 bases). The CDR3 DNA sequence: TGTGCCAGCAGCGTAGGGGGACTAATGAACACTGAAGCTTTCTTT. Translating gives CASSVGGLMNTEAFF.